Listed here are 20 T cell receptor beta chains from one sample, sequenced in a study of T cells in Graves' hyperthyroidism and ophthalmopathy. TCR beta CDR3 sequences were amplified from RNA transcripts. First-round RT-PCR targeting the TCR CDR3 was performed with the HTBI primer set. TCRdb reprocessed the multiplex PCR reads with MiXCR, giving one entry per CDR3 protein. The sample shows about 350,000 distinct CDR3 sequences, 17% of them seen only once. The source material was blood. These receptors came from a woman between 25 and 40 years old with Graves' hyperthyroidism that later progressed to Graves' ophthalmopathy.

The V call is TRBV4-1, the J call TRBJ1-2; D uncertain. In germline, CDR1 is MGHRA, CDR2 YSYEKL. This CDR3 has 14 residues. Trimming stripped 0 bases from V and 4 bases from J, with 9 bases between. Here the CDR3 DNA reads TGCGCCAGCAGCCAAGATCCGAGGTCCTATGGCTACACCTTC. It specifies CASSQDPRSYGYTF.

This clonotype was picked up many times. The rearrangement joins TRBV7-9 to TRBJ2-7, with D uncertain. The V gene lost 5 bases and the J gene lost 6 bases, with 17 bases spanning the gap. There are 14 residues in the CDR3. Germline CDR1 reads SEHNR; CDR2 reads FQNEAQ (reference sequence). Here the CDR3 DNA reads TGTGCCAGCAGCGAAACACTAAGAGGAAGCGAGCAGTACTTC. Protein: CASSETLRGSEQYF.

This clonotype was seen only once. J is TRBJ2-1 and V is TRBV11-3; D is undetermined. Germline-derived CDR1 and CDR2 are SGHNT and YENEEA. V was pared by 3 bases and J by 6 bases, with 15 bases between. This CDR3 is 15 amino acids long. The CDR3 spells CASSFAQPRVNEQFF. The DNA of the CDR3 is TGTGCCAGCAGCTTCGCGCAGCCTCGCGTCAATGAGCAGTTCTTC. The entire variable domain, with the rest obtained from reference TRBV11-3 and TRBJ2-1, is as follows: EAGVVQSPRYKIIEKKQPVAFWCNPISGHNTLYWYLQNLGQGPELLIRYENEEAVDDSQLPKDRFSAERLKGVDSTLKIQPAELGDSAVYLCASSFAQPRVNEQFFGPGTRLTVL.

CDR3 residues: CSAPNTGGRGYTF. DNA of the CDR3: TGCAGTGCTCCAAATACAGGGGGCCGAGGCTACACCTTC. The chain employs TRBV20-1 and TRBJ1-2; 9 positions agree with TRBD1. Trimming took 5 bases from V and 8 from J; bases not matched to a gene: 9. The CDR3 sequence is 13 residues long. Germline lookup yields CDR1 DFQATT and CDR2 SNEGSKA (reference sequence).

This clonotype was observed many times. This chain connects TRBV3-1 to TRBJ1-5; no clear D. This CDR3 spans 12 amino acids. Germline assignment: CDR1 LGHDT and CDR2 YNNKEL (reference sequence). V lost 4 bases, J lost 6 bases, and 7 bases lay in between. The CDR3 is CASSPMGQPQHF. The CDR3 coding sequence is TGTGCCAGCAGCCCGATGGGTCAGCCCCAGCATTTT.

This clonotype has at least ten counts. The CDR3 region is CASSFGTGYNEQYF. The CDR3 DNA reads as TGTGCCAGCAGTTTTGGGACAGGGTACAACGAGCAGTACTTC. The chain employs TRBV27 and TRBJ2-7; 9 bases agree with TRBD1. Germline V gene sequence: CDR1 MNHEY, CDR2 SMNVEV (reference sequence). This CDR3 has 14 amino acids. V was clipped by 3 bases and J by 5 bases; unmatched bases: 5.

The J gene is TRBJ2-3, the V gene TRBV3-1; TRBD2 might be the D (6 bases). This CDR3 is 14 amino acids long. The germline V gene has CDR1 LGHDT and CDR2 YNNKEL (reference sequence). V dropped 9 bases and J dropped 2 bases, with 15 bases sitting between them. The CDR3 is CASNNGGNTDTQYF. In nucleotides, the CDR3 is TGTGCCAGTAACAATGGCGGGAACACAGATACGCAGTATTTT.

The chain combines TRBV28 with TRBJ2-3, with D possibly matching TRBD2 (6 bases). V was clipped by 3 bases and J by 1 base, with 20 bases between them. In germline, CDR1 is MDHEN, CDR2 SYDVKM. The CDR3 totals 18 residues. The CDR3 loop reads CASSFRHQDPGGTDTQYF. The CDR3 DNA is TGTGCCAGCAGTTTTCGTCATCAGGACCCGGGGGGCACAGATACGCAGTATTTT. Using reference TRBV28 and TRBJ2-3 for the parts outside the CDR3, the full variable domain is DVKVTQSSRYLVKRTGEKVFLECVQDMDHENMFWYRQDPGLGLRLIYFSYDVKMKEKGDIPEGYSVSREKKERFSLILESASTNQTSMYLCASSFRHQDPGGTDTQYFGPGTRLTVL.

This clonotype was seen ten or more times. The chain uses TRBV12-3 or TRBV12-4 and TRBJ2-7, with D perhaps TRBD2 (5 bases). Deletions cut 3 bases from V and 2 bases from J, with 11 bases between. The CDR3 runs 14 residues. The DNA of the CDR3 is TGTGCCAGCAGTTTTGGACTGAATACCTACGAGCAGTACTTC. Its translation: CASSFGLNTYEQYF.

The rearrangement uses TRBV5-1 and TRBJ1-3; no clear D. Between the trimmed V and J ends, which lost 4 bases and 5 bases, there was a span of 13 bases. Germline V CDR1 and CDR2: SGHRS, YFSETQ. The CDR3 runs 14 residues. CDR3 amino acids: CASSPEGGRNTIYF. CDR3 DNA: TGCGCCAGCAGCCCGGAGGGCGGGAGAAACACCATATATTTT. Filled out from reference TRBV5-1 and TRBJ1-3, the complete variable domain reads KAGVTQTPRYLIKTRGQQVTLSCSPISGHRSVSWYQQTPGQGLQFLFEYFSETQRNKGNFPGRFSGRQFSNSRSEMNVSTLELGDSALYLCASSPEGGRNTIYFGEGSWLTVV.

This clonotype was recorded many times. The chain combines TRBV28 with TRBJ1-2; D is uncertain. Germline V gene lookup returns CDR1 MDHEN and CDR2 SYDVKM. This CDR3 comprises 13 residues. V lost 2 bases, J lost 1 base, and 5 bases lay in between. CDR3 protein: CASSLGVNYGYTF. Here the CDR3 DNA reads TGTGCCAGCAGTTTAGGGGTTAACTATGGCTACACCTTC.

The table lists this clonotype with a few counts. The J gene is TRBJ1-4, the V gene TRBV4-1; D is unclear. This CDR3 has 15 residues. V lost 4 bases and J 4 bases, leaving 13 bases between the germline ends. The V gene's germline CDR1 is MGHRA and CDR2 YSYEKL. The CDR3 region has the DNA TGCGCCAGCAGCCTAAAGATCAATCTTAATGAAAAACTGTTTTTT. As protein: CASSLKINLNEKLFF.

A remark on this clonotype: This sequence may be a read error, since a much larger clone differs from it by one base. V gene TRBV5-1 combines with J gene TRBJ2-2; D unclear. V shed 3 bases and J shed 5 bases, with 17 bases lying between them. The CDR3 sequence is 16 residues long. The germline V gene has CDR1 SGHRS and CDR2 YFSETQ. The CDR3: CASSSTSPASTGELFF. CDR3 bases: TGCGCCAGCAGCTCCACAAGCCCCGCGAGTACCGGGGAGCTGTTTTTT.

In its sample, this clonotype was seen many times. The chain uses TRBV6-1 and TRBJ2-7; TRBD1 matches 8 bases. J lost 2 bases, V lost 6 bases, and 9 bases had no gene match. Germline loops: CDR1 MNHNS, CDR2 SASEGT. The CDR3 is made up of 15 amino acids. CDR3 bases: TGTGCCAGCAGCCTTACAGGGGGATTGACCTACGAGCAGTACTTC. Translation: CASSLTGGLTYEQYF.

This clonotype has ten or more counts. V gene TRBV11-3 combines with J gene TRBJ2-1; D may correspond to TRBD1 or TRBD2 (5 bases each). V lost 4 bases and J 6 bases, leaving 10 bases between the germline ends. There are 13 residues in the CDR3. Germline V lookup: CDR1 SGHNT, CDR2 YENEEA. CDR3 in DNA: TGTGCCAGCAGCTACTCAGGGACCAATGAGCAGTTCTTC. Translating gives CASSYSGTNEQFF.

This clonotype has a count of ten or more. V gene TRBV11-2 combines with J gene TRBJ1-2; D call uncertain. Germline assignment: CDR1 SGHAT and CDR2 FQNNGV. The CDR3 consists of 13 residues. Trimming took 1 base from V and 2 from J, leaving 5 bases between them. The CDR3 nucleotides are TGTGCCAGCAGCTTAGCGGGGAACTATGGCTACACCTTC. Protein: CASSLAGNYGYTF.

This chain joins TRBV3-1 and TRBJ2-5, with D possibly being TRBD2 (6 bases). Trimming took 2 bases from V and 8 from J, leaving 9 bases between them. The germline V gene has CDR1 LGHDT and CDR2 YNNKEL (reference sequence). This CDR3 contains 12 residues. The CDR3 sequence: CASSQWGGTQYF. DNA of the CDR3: TGTGCCAGCAGCCAATGGGGAGGAACCCAGTACTTC.

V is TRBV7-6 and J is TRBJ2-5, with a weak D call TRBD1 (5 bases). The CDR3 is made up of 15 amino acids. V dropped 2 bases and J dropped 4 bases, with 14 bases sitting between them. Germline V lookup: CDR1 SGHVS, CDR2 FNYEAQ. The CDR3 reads CASSLMSGSGETQYF. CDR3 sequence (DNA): TGTGCCAGCAGCTTAATGTCAGGGTCTGGAGAGACCCAGTACTTC.

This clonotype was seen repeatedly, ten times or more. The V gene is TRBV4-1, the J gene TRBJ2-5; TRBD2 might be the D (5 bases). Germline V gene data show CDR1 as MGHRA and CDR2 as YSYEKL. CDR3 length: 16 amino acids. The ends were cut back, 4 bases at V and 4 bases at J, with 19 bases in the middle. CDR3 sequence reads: CASSPPFRGKRETQYF. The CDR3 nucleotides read TGCGCCAGCAGCCCACCCTTTCGGGGAAAACGAGAGACCCAGTACTTC.

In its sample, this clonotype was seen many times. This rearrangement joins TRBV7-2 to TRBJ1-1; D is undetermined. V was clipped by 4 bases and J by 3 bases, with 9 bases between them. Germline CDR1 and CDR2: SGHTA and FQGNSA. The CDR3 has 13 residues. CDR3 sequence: CASSSLGHTEAFF. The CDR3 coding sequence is TGTGCCAGCAGCTCTCTGGGCCACACTGAAGCTTTCTTT.